In its sample, the clone carrying this TCR beta chain was seen many times. The data were obtained in a study of Graves' ophthalmopathy and Graves' hyperthyroidism. RNA transcripts were the template, and TCR beta CDR3 regions were amplified from them. First-round RT-PCR relied on HTBI primers, and a second-round multiplex PCR came next. One entry per CDR3 protein, called by TCRdb with MiXCR from the multiplex PCR reads. This table holds about 370,000 distinct CDR3 sequences, approximately 18% found once. V lost 2 bases to trimming and J lost 5 bases, with 10 bases between them. The CDR3 runs 13 residues.

This receptor was taken from an adult woman with stable Graves' hyperthyroidism. Sequenced: peripheral blood. V and J are TRBV12-3 or TRBV12-4 and TRBJ2-7; possible D gene TRBD2, 6 bases. The CDR3 DNA sequence: TGTGCCAGCAGTTTAACTAGCTTCCACGAGCAGTACTTC. Translation gives CASSLTSFHEQYF.